The 9 T cell receptor beta chains listed next were all sequenced from one sample in a study of T cells in Graves' hyperthyroidism and ophthalmopathy. TCR beta CDR3 regions were amplified from RNA transcripts. With the HTBI primer set, the TCR CDR3 went through a first round of RT-PCR. Each CDR3 protein gets one entry after TCRdb re-called the multiplex PCR reads with MiXCR. The data contain a few hundred thousand distinct CDR3 sequences, roughly 50% of them singletons. Sequencing was performed on peripheral blood or thyroid tissue (not recorded which). These receptors all stem from a woman between 18 and 29 years old with Graves' hyperthyroidism.

Comments on this clonotype: A much larger clone lies a single base off, so this may be a read error. V gene TRBV7-2 combines with J gene TRBJ1-6; 8 nucleotides align to TRBD1. CDR1 is SGHTA, CDR2 FQGNSA, per germline. Trimming removed 2 bases from V and 7 bases from J; junction bases left unmatched: 4. The CDR3 length is 15 residues. DNA of the CDR3: TGTGCCAGCAGCTTATCAGGGGGCGGAAATTCACCCCTCCACTTT. Amino acid sequence: CASSLSGGGNSPLHF. Using reference TRBV7-2 and TRBJ1-6 for the parts outside the CDR3, the full variable domain is GAGVSQSPSNKVTEKGKDVELRCDPISGHTALYWYRQSLGQGLEFLIYFQGNSAPDKSGLPSDRFSAERTGGSVSTLTIQRTQQEDSAVYLCASSLSGGGNSPLHFGNGTRLTVT.

The CDR3 sequence is CASSLRLVDEQYF. As DNA, the CDR3 is TGTGCCAGCAGCCTGCGTCTGGTGGACGAGCAGTACTTC. The genes are TRBV7-2 and TRBJ2-7; D remains unclear. The length of the CDR3 is 13 residues. From germline, CDR1 is SGHTA and CDR2 FQGNSA. The V end was cut by 5 bases, the J end by 5 bases, with 13 bases between.

V is TRBV25-1 and J is TRBJ2-7, with 13 positions matching TRBD2. Germline CDR1 reads MGHDK; CDR2 reads SYGVNS. The CDR3 covers 15 residues. After removal of 8 bases from V and 7 bases from J, the junction contained 11 bases not matched to a gene. The CDR3 spells CASVDHGLAGAEQYF. The CDR3 DNA reads TGTGCCAGCGTTGACCACGGACTAGCGGGAGCTGAGCAGTACTTC.

There are many counts of this clonotype. J is TRBJ2-5 and V is TRBV7-6; weak D call: TRBD1 (5 bases). This CDR3 is 14 amino acids long. The V gene's germline CDR1 is SGHVS and CDR2 FNYEAQ. V lost 2 bases, J lost 5 bases, and 12 bases lay in between. The CDR3 DNA reads as TGTGCCAGCAGCTTACGGCTAGGGGTGGAGACCCAGTACTTC. Amino acids: CASSLRLGVETQYF.

This clonotype was seen more than once but under ten times. This chain connects TRBV12-5 to TRBJ2-2, with 9 bases identical to TRBD1. The trim removed 6 bases at V and 5 bases at J, leaving 7 bases unmatched. The CDR3 is 15 amino acids. Per germline, CDR1 LGHNT and CDR2 FRNRAP. CDR3 region: CASGAGTGLTGELFF. The CDR3, as DNA: TGTGCTAGTGGCGCAGGGACAGGGCTTACCGGGGAGCTGTTTTTT.

Notes on this clonotype: The junction does not match germline at one end; this may be a read error. The chain couples TRBV10-3 to TRBJ1-1; D is undetermined. Germline V gene sequence: CDR1 ENHRY, CDR2 SYGVKD. The CDR3 sequence is 13 residues long. The CDR3 sequence is CAIREHGGNEAFF. CDR3 bases: TGTGCCATCAGGGAACACGGAGGAAATGAAGCCTTCTTT.

This clonotype has just a few counts. V is TRBV29-1 and J is TRBJ2-5; D gene uncertain. This CDR3 contains 12 residues. Trimming shortened V by 5 bases and J by 5 bases, and 12 bases separated the two germline ends. CDR1 and CDR2 from the germline V gene are SQVTM and ANQGSEA. This chain's CDR3 is CSVWSGKETQYF. The CDR3 coding sequence is TGCAGCGTTTGGAGTGGGAAGGAGACCCAGTACTTC.

Details on this clonotype: One end of the junction fails to match germline, which may point to a read error. This chain uses TRBV2 with TRBJ2-5, with 11 bases that match TRBD2. Germline CDR1 reads SNHLY; CDR2 reads FYNNEI. This CDR3 is 16 amino acids long. CDR3 nucleotides: TGTGCCAGCAGTGAAGAACTAGCGGGAGTCACAAAGACCCAGAACTTC. Amino acids: CASSEELAGVTKTQNF.

This clonotype was observed many times. The chain couples TRBV6-2 or TRBV6-3 to TRBJ1-5, with D maybe TRBD1 (6 bases). CDR3 length: 14 amino acids. Germline CDR1 is MNHEY and CDR2 is SVGEGT. With 6 bases removed from V and 7 bases from J, the gap between germline ends came to 16 bases. CDR3 in amino acids: CASRVTGRSQPQHF. The DNA for the CDR3 is TGTGCCAGCAGAGTTACAGGGCGTAGCCAGCCCCAGCATTTT.